This T cell receptor (beta chain) comes out of a study of blood T cell repertoires in COVID-19. Study information: Samples representing acute and convalescent COVID-19 were sourced from the United States, Italy and Spain.

Authors' analysis steps: Reference gene primers were amplified, and this amplification served to estimate nucleated cell counts. This table comes from immunoSEQ multiplex PCR, and its TCRdb copy is limited to in-frame clones, with some not included. D and trimming come from the DNA, and the V and J calls and clone size come from that table. The repertoire holds 230,000 or so clones, with about 91% as singletons. The length of the CDR3 is 14 residues. Germline V gene lookup returns CDR1 SGHRS and CDR2 YFSETQ. V was cut by 0 bases and J by 4 bases, with 11 bases left in between. Recruitment covered under 25 US areas and drew participants whose ages spanned 18 to 89 years. Participants reported their clinical history, and cohort assignment relied on those reports.

V and J are TRBV5-1 and TRBJ2-7, with a possible D match to TRBD1 (6 bases). This TCR was sampled from a woman in her forties with acute COVID-19. Sequencing was done on a sample of PBMCs or T cells enriched from blood (not recorded which). The CDR3 protein is CASSLVAGEYEQYF. CDR3 nucleotide sequence: TGCGCCAGCAGCTTGGTCGCAGGGGAGTACGAGCAGTACTTC.